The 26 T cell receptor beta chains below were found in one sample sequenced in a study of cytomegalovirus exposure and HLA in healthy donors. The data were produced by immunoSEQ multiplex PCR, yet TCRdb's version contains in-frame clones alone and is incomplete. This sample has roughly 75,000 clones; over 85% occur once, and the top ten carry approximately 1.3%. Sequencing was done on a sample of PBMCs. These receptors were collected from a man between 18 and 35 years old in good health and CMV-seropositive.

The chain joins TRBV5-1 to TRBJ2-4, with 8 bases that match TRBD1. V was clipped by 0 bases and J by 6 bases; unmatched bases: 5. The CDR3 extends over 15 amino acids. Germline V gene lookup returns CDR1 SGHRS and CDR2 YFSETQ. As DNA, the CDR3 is TGCGCCAGCAGCTTGGAGGGCCAGGGGGCAAACATTCAGTACTTC. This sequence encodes CASSLEGQGANIQYF.

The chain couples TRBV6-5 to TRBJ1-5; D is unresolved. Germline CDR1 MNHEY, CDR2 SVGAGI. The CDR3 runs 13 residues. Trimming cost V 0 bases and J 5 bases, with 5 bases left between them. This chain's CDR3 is CASSYSSDQPQHF. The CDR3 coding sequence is TGTGCCAGCAGTTACTCGAGCGATCAGCCCCAGCATTTT.

CDR3 residues: CASSGRLAGSYNEQFF. Here the CDR3 DNA reads TGCGCCAGCAGCGGCCGACTCGCGGGATCTTACAATGAGCAGTTCTTC. The chain has TRBV5-1 and TRBJ2-1; tentative D call: TRBD2 (6 bases). The CDR3 totals 16 residues. Germline V gives CDR1 SGHRS, CDR2 YFSETQ. V was pared by 4 bases and J by 4 bases, with 18 bases between. Variable domain in full (rest from reference TRBV5-1 and TRBJ2-1): KAGVTQTPRYLIKTRGQQVTLSCSPISGHRSVSWYQQTPGQGLQFLFEYFSETQRNKGNFPGRFSGRQFSNSRSEMNVSTLELGDSALYLCASSGRLAGSYNEQFFGPGTRLTVL.

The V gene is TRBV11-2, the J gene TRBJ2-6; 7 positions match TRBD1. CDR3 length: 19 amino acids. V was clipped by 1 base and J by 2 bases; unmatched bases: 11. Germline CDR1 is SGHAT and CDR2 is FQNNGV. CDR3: CASSLVAGTAVPGANVLTF. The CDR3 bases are TGTGCCAGCAGCTTAGTGGCCGGGACAGCCGTCCCTGGGGCCAACGTCCTGACTTTC.

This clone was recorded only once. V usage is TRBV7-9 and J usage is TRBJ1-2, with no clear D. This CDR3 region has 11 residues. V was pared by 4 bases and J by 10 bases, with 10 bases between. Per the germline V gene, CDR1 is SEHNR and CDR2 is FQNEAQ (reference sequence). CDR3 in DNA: TGTGCCAGCAGCTCTACCAAGTACTACACCTTC. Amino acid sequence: CASSSTKYYTF. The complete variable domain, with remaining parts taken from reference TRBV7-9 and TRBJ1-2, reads DTGVSQNPRHKITKRGQNVTFRCDPISEHNRLYWYRQTLGQGPEFLTYFQNEAQLEKSRLLSDRFSAERPKGSFSTLEIQRTEQGDSAMYLCASSSTKYYTFGSGTRLTVV.

This chain's CDR3 is CASSFGGLYNEQFF. For the CDR3, the DNA is TGTGCCAGCAGCTTTGGGGGCCTCTACAATGAGCAGTTCTTC. The J gene is TRBJ2-1, the V gene TRBV7-9; TRBD1 is a possible D gene (6 bases). V was pared by 3 bases and J by 3 bases, with 9 bases between. Germline V gene data show CDR1 as SEHNR and CDR2 as FQNEAQ (reference sequence). The CDR3 extends over 14 amino acids.

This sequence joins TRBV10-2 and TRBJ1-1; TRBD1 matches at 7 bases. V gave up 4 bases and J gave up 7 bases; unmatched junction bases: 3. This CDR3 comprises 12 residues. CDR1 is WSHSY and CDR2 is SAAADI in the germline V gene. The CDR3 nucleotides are TGCGCCAGCAGTGGACAGGGAGGTGAAGCTTTCTTT. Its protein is CASSGQGGEAFF.

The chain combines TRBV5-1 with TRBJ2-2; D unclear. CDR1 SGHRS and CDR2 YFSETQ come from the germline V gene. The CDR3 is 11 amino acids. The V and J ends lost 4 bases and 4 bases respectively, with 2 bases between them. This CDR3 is CASSRTGELFF. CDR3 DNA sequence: TGCGCCAGCAGCCGCACCGGGGAGCTGTTTTTT.

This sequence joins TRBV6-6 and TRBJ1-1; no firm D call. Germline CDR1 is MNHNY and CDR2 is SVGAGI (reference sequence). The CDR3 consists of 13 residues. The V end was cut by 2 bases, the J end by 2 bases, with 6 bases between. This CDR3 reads CASSYMGNTEAFF. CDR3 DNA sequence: TGTGCCAGCAGTTACATGGGCAACACTGAAGCTTTCTTT.

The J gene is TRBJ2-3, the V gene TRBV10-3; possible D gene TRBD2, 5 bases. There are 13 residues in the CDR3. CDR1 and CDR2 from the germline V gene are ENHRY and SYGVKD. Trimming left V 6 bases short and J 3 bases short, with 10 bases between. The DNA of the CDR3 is TGTGCCATCAGCCCGACGGGAACAGATACGCAGTATTTT. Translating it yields CAISPTGTDTQYF.

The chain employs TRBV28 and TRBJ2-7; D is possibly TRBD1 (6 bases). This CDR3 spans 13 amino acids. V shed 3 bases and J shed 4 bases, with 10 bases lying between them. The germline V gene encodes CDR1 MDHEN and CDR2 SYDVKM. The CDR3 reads CASSFSQGYEQYF. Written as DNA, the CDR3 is TGTGCCAGCAGTTTCAGTCAGGGGTACGAGCAGTACTTC.

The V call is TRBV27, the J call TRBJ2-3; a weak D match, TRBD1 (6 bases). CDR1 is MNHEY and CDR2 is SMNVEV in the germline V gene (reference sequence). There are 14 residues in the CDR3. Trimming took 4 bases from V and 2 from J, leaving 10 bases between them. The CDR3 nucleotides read TGTGCCAGCAGTTACGGGACAACCACAGATACGCAGTATTTT. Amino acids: CASSYGTTTDTQYF.

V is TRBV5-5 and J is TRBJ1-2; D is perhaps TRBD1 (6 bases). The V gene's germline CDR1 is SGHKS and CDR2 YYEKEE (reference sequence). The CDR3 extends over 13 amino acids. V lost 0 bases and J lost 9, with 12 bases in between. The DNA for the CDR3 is TGTGCCAGCAGCTTGGGGGGGGGCCGATGCTACACCTTC. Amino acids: CASSLGGGRCYTF.

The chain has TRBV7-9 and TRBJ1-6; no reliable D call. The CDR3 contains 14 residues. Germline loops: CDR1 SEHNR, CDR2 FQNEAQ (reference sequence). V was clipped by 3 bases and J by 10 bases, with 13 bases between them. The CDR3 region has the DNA TGTGCCAGCAGCTTTGGAACAGCCAGCTCACCCCTCCACTTT. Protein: CASSFGTASSPLHF.

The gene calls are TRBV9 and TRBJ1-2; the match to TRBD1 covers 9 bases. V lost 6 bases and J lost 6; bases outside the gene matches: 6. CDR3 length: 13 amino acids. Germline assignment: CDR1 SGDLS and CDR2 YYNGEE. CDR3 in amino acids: CASKAGTGNGYTF. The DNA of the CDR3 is TGTGCCAGCAAGGCCGGGACAGGGAATGGCTACACCTTC.

CDR3 sequence reads: CSLRQGRGGEETQYF. The DNA of the CDR3 is TGCAGCTTGAGACAGGGCCGCGGGGGGGAAGAGACCCAGTACTTC. The V call is TRBV29-1, the J call TRBJ2-5; 9 bases are shared with TRBD2. CDR3 length equals 15 residues. Germline loops: CDR1 SQVTM, CDR2 ANQGSEA. Germline trimming cut 8 bases from V and 3 bases from J; bases unmatched to any gene: 13.

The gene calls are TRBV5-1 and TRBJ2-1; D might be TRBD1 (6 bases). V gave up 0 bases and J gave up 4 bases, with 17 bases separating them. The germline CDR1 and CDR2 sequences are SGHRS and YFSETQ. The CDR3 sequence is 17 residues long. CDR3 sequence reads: CASSLATGKHIYNEQFF. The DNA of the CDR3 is TGCGCCAGCAGCTTGGCCACAGGGAAACACATATACAATGAGCAGTTCTTC.

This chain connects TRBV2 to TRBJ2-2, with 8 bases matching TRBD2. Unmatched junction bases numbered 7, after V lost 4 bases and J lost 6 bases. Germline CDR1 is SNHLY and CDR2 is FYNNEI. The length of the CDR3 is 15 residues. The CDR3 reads CASSGGLVVAGELFF. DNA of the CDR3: TGTGCCAGCAGTGGGGGACTAGTTGTAGCCGGGGAGCTGTTTTTT.

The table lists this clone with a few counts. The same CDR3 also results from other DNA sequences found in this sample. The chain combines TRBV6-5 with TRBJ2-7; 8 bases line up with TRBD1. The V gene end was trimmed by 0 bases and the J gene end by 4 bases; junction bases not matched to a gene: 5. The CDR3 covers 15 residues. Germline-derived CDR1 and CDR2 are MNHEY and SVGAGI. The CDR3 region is CASSYSGTGSYEQYF. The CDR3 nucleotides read TGTGCCAGCAGTTACTCCGGGACAGGTTCTTACGAGCAGTACTTC.

Here the CDR3 DNA reads TGTGCCAGTAGTATAGGACACGGGGAGCTGTTTTTT. It specifies CASSIGHGELFF. The chain joins TRBV19 to TRBJ2-2; D unclear. CDR1 is LNHDA, CDR2 SQIVND, per germline (reference sequence). Trimming pared 1 base from V and 7 bases from J, leaving 4 bases between. The CDR3 loop spans 12 amino acids. The complete variable domain, with remaining parts taken from reference TRBV19 and TRBJ2-2, reads DGGITQSPKYLFRKEGQNVTLSCEQNLNHDAMYWYRQDPGQGLRLIYYSQIVNDFQKGDIAEGYSVSREKKESFPLTVTSAQKNPTAFYLCASSIGHGELFFGEGSRLTVL.

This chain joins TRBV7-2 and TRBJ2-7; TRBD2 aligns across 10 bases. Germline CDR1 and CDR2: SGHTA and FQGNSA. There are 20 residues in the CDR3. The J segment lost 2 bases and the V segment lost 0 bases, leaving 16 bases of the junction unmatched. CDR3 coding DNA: TGTGCCAGCAGCTTAGCTTACCCAGAGCGGGGGCTAGCGGGAGCCTACGAGCAGTACTTC. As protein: CASSLAYPERGLAGAYEQYF.

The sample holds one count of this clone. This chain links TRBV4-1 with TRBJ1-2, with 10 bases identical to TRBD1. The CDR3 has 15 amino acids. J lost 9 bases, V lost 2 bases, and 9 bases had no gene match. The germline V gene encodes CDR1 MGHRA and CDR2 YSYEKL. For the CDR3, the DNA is TGCGCCAGCAGCCAACGCCGGGACAGGGGAACCAGCTACACCTTC. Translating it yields CASSQRRDRGTSYTF.

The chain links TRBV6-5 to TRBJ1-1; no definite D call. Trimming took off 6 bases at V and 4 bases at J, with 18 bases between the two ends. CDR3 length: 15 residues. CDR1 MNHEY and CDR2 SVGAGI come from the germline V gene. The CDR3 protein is CASSPLPAGSTEAFF. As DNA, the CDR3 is TGTGCCAGCAGCCCCCTCCCGGCGGGGAGCACTGAAGCTTTCTTT.

The CDR3 bases are TGTGCCAGCAGTACCCAGCGGGGGGCCTACGAGCAGTACTTC. It codes for CASSTQRGAYEQYF. The genes are TRBV6-1 and TRBJ2-7, with TRBD2 matching 9 bases. Germline lookup yields CDR1 MNHNS and CDR2 SASEGT. The CDR3 has 14 amino acids. Trimming at V came to 5 bases and at J to 2 bases, leaving 4 bases not matched to a gene.

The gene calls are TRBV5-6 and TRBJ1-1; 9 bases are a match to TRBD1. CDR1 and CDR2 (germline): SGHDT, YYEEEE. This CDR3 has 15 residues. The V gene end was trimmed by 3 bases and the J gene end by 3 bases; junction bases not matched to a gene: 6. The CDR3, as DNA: TGTGCCAGCAGCTCCCTACAGGGGGCAGACACTGAAGCTTTCTTT. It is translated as CASSSLQGADTEAFF.

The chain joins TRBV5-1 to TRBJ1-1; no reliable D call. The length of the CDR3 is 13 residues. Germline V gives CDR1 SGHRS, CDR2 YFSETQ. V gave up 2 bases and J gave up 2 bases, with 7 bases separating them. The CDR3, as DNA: TGCGCCAGCAGCTTTGGGCTAAACACTGAAGCTTTCTTT. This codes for CASSFGLNTEAFF.